The rows below give T cell receptor beta chains drawn from one sample of a study of response to subunit inactivated influenza vaccine. TCRdb ran MiXCR on the RT-PCR reads and lists one entry per CDR3 protein. The table has approximately 300,000 distinct CDR3 sequences, 22% seen once. The sample was PBMCs from blood, taken 21 months after vaccination. The receptors stem from a man aged 50 to 69 who received an inactivated influenza vaccine. CDR3s include the opening cysteine and the closing phenylalanine or tryptophan. D genes are given only for firm matches. Expanded clones get a size class; other rows say once, few or many, or leave the size out.

d_call: TRBD1; clone_size: few; j_call: TRBJ2-5; v_call: TRBV18; cdr3_aa: CASSPVVSGQGKETQYF; cdr3_nt: TGTGCCAGCTCACCGGTGGTCTCGGGACAGGGAAAAGAGACCCAGTACTTC
d_call: -; clone_size: -; j_call: TRBJ1-3; v_call: TRBV3-1; cdr3_aa: CASSQELEGNTIYF; cdr3_nt: TGTGCCAGCAGCCAAGAACTCGAGGGAAACACCATATATTTT
d_call: TRBD1; clone_size: -; j_call: TRBJ1-2; v_call: TRBV20-1; cdr3_aa: CSASLRTTTGHYGYTF; cdr3_nt: TGCAGTGCTTCCCTTCGTACTACGACAGGGCACTATGGCTACACCTTC
d_call: -; clone_size: -; j_call: TRBJ2-7; v_call: TRBV15; cdr3_aa: CATSRGGTGESYEQYF; cdr3_nt: TGTGCCACCAGCAGAGGAGGGACGGGAGAGTCCTACGAGCAGTACTTC
d_call: TRBD1; clone_size: -; j_call: TRBJ2-7; v_call: TRBV5-1; cdr3_aa: CTSSLVDREEQYF; cdr3_nt: TGCACCAGCAGCTTGGTTGACAGGGAAGAGCAGTACTTC
d_call: TRBD1; clone_size: few; j_call: TRBJ1-3; v_call: TRBV12-3/TRBV12-4; cdr3_aa: CASSLRGQSSGNTIYF; cdr3_nt: TGTGCCAGCAGTTTAAGGGGGCAGAGCTCTGGAAACACCATATATTTT
d_call: -; clone_size: few; j_call: TRBJ2-7; v_call: TRBV27; cdr3_aa: CASSYKDSKYEQYF; cdr3_nt: TGTGCCAGCAGCTACAAAGACAGTAAATACGAGCAGTACTTC
d_call: TRBD1; clone_size: -; j_call: TRBJ2-7; v_call: TRBV12-3/TRBV12-4; cdr3_aa: CASSFAASGTASYEQYF; cdr3_nt: TGTGCCAGCAGCTTTGCCGCATCCGGGACAGCTTCCTACGAGCAGTACTTC
d_call: -; clone_size: -; j_call: TRBJ1-5; v_call: TRBV28; cdr3_aa: CASSYNQPQHF; cdr3_nt: TGTGCCAGCAGTTACAATCAGCCCCAGCATTTT
d_call: -; clone_size: few; j_call: TRBJ1-5; v_call: TRBV5-1; cdr3_aa: CASSRGGGQPQHF; cdr3_nt: TGCGCCAGCAGCCGGGGGGGGGGTCAGCCCCAGCATTTT
d_call: -; clone_size: -; j_call: TRBJ1-1; v_call: TRBV20-1; cdr3_aa: CSARDPIAGRTEAFF; cdr3_nt: TGCAGTGCTAGAGATCCAATCGCAGGGAGGACTGAAGCTTTCTTT
d_call: -; clone_size: few; j_call: TRBJ1-1; v_call: TRBV20-1; cdr3_aa: CSARAGSVNTEAFF; cdr3_nt: TGCAGTGCTAGAGCAGGGTCCGTGAACACTGAAGCTTTCTTT
d_call: -; clone_size: -; j_call: TRBJ2-3; v_call: TRBV20-1; cdr3_aa: CSARGGVTQYF; cdr3_nt: TGCAGTGCTAGAGGTGGGGTTACGCAGTATTTT
d_call: -; clone_size: -; j_call: TRBJ2-7; v_call: TRBV5-1; cdr3_aa: CASSQGTTGYEQYF; cdr3_nt: TGCGCCAGCAGCCAAGGGACCACCGGCTACGAGCAGTACTTC
d_call: -; clone_size: many; j_call: TRBJ2-1; v_call: TRBV24-1; cdr3_aa: CATSDPRQNNEQFF; cdr3_nt: TGTGCCACCAGTGACCCACGACAGAACAATGAGCAGTTCTTC
d_call: TRBD2; clone_size: -; j_call: TRBJ2-1; v_call: TRBV3-1; cdr3_aa: CASSHPLAGLTYNEQFF; cdr3_nt: TGTGCCAGCAGCCATCCCTTAGCGGGCCTAACCTACAATGAGCAGTTCTTC
d_call: -; clone_size: -; j_call: TRBJ2-3; v_call: TRBV2; cdr3_aa: CASRQTESTDTQYF; cdr3_nt: TGTGCCAGCCGTCAGACAGAGAGCACAGATACGCAGTATTTT
d_call: -; clone_size: few; j_call: TRBJ1-6; v_call: TRBV7-2; cdr3_aa: CASSTRTSEYNSPLHF; cdr3_nt: TGTGCCAGCAGCACTCGGACATCTGAGTATAATTCACCCCTCCACTTT
d_call: -; clone_size: few; j_call: TRBJ1-2; v_call: TRBV10-3; cdr3_aa: CAISEATPGQTLGAGYTF; cdr3_nt: TGTGCCATCAGTGAGGCAACCCCGGGACAAACCCTTGGTGCTGGCTACACCTTC
d_call: -; clone_size: few; j_call: TRBJ2-3; v_call: TRBV12-3/TRBV12-4; cdr3_aa: CASSLARRKDSTDTQYF; cdr3_nt: TGTGCCAGCAGTTTAGCGCGGCGTAAAGATAGCACAGATACGCAGTATTTT
d_call: -; clone_size: few; j_call: TRBJ2-7; v_call: TRBV20-1; cdr3_aa: CSARDQGQGSYEQYF; cdr3_nt: TGCAGTGCTAGAGATCAGGGGCAGGGATCCTACGAGCAGTACTTC
d_call: -; clone_size: -; j_call: TRBJ2-1; v_call: TRBV5-4; cdr3_aa: CASSLRWGEQFF; cdr3_nt: TGTGCCAGCAGCTTGAGGTGGGGTGAGCAGTTCTTC
d_call: -; clone_size: few; j_call: TRBJ2-7; v_call: TRBV4-2; cdr3_aa: CASSQGAKLRQRVYEQYF; cdr3_nt: TGTGCCAGCAGCCAAGGGGCGAAGTTGAGACAGAGGGTCTACGAGCAGTACTTC
d_call: -; clone_size: -; j_call: TRBJ1-2; v_call: TRBV6-2/TRBV6-3; cdr3_aa: CASSFRRGNYGYTF; cdr3_nt: TGTGCCAGCAGTTTCCGACGGGGGAACTATGGCTACACCTTC
d_call: TRBD1; clone_size: few; j_call: TRBJ1-6; v_call: TRBV12-3/TRBV12-4; cdr3_aa: CASSIGQVNSPLHF; cdr3_nt: TGTGCCAGCAGTATCGGACAGGTGAATTCACCCCTCCACTTT
d_call: TRBD1; clone_size: -; j_call: TRBJ2-5; v_call: TRBV3-1; cdr3_aa: CASSQVDRGQFQETQYF; cdr3_nt: TGTGCCAGCAGCCAGGTGGACAGGGGACAATTCCAAGAGACCCAGTACTTC
d_call: TRBD2; clone_size: few; j_call: TRBJ2-1; v_call: TRBV19; cdr3_aa: CASRPGTSTYNEQFF; cdr3_nt: TGTGCCAGTAGGCCCGGGACTAGCACCTACAATGAGCAGTTCTTC
d_call: TRBD1; clone_size: few; j_call: TRBJ1-6; v_call: TRBV7-2; cdr3_aa: CASSFTGTANNSPLHF; cdr3_nt: TGTGCCAGCAGCTTCACCGGGACAGCAAATAATTCACCCCTCCACTTT
d_call: -; clone_size: few; j_call: TRBJ1-2; v_call: TRBV7-2; cdr3_aa: CASSLIREGAYGYTF; cdr3_nt: TGTGCCAGCAGCTTAATTAGGGAGGGAGCCTATGGCTACACCTTC
d_call: TRBD2; clone_size: few; j_call: TRBJ2-1; v_call: TRBV4-1; cdr3_aa: CASSWTSGGANEQFF; cdr3_nt: TGCGCCAGCAGCTGGACTAGCGGGGGGGCCAATGAGCAGTTCTTC
d_call: -; clone_size: few; j_call: TRBJ2-1; v_call: TRBV29-1; cdr3_aa: CSVGVTQSSYNEQFF; cdr3_nt: TGCAGCGTTGGGGTGACCCAAAGCTCCTACAATGAGCAGTTCTTC
d_call: TRBD2; clone_size: many; j_call: TRBJ2-1; v_call: TRBV11-1; cdr3_aa: CASSSRRSAGSSYNEQFF; cdr3_nt: TGTGCCAGCAGCTCTAGACGCTCAGCGGGAAGCTCCTACAATGAGCAGTTCTTC
d_call: TRBD2; clone_size: -; j_call: TRBJ2-2; v_call: TRBV27; cdr3_aa: CASRLAGGSGELFF; cdr3_nt: TGTGCCAGCAGGCTAGCGGGAGGTTCCGGGGAGCTGTTTTTT
d_call: -; clone_size: many; j_call: TRBJ1-2; v_call: TRBV4-3; cdr3_aa: CASSQDHRTDPFGYTF; cdr3_nt: TGCGCCAGCAGCCAAGATCACCGGACGGACCCCTTTGGCTACACCTTC
d_call: -; clone_size: few; j_call: TRBJ1-2; v_call: TRBV6-5; cdr3_aa: CASSYSGRQGRRGYGYTF; cdr3_nt: TGTGCCAGCAGTTACTCGGGGCGGCAGGGGCGTCGAGGCTATGGCTACACCTTC
d_call: -; clone_size: few; j_call: TRBJ2-6; v_call: TRBV4-3; cdr3_aa: CASSQDRDTDGSGANVLTF; cdr3_nt: TGCGCCAGCAGCCAGGACCGGGACACAGACGGCTCTGGGGCCAACGTCCTGACTTTC
d_call: -; clone_size: few; j_call: TRBJ1-2; v_call: TRBV5-6; cdr3_aa: CASSLPGRIANYGYTF; cdr3_nt: TGTGCCAGCAGCTTACCGGGACGGATAGCTAACTATGGCTACACCTTC
d_call: -; clone_size: -; j_call: TRBJ1-2; v_call: TRBV11-2; cdr3_aa: CAISPEGDGYTF; cdr3_nt: TGTGCCATCAGCCCAGAAGGGGATGGCTACACCTTC
d_call: -; clone_size: -; j_call: TRBJ1-3; v_call: TRBV7-2; cdr3_aa: CASSLAGPNSGNTIYF; cdr3_nt: TGTGCCAGCAGCTTAGCCGGGCCGAACTCTGGAAACACCATATATTTT
d_call: -; clone_size: -; j_call: TRBJ1-5; v_call: TRBV24-1; cdr3_aa: CATSDSKTGNAQPQHF; cdr3_nt: TGTGCCACCAGTGATTCCAAAACAGGGAACGCTCAGCCCCAGCATTTT
d_call: -; clone_size: few; j_call: TRBJ2-7; v_call: TRBV27; cdr3_aa: CASSLGPDYYEQYF; cdr3_nt: TGTGCCAGCAGTTTAGGGCCAGACTACTACGAGCAGTACTTC